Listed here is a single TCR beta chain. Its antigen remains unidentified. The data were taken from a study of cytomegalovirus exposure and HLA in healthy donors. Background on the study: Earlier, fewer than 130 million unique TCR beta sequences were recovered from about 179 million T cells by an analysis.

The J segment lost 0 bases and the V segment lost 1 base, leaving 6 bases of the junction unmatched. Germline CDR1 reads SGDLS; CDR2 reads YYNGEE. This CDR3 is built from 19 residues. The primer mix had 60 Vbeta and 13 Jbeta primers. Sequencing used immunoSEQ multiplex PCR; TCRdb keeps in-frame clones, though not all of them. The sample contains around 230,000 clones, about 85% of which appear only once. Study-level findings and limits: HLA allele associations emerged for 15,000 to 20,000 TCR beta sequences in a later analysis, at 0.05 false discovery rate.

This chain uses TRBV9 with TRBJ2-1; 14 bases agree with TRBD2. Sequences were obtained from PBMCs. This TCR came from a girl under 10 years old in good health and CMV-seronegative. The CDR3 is CASSVWGLAGASSYNEQFF. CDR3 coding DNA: TGTGCCAGCAGCGTATGGGGACTAGCGGGGGCCAGCTCCTACAATGAGCAGTTCTTC.